This T cell receptor (beta chain) appears in the sequencing data of a study of cytomegalovirus exposure and HLA in healthy donors. Study conclusions and caveats: The study had only CMV serostatus as immune exposure information. Researchers reported in a later analysis that a missense DCLRE1C variant was tied to TCR beta V- and J-gene trimming. A later analysis found TCR association rates differed by HLA locus, highest for DRB1 and lowest for HLA-C.

Primers included in the PCR were 60 Vbeta and 13 Jbeta primers. Libraries were prepared by immunoSEQ multiplex PCR; TCRdb keeps only in-frame clonotypes and omits some of them. The data show around 200,000 clones, with roughly 80% seen just once and 1.2% to 1.5% held by the top ten. With regard to this clone: Its antigen is not known.

Though probably carrying unrecorded immune exposures, donors were nominally healthy at sampling. V lost 11 bases to trimming and J lost 0 bases, with 8 bases between them. Germline V gene data show CDR1 as LNHDA and CDR2 as SQIVND (reference sequence). CDR3 length equals 13 residues. This receptor was obtained from a girl aged 10-17 years in good health and CMV-seronegative. The V gene is TRBV19, the J gene TRBJ2-6; D uncertain. Sequencing was performed on PBMCs. CDR3 nucleotides: TGTGCCGGCAGATACTCTGGGGCCAACGTCCTGACTTTC. It is translated as CAGRYSGANVLTF.